Listed here are 20 T cell receptor beta chains from one sample, sequenced in a study of T cell clones after liver transplantation. Their specific antigens are unknown. TCRbeta sequences of proliferating CFSE-low MLR cells were labeled alloreactive. Clones were sequenced by immunoSEQ multiplex PCR, and TCRdb holds only the in-frame ones, with some missing. The repertoire holds 4,000 to 5,000 clones, with over 40% as singletons. The sample consisted of CD4+ T cells from cultured PBMCs. The receptors shown here come from a human patient who received a liver transplant. Some T cells may originate from the graft donor.

V usage is TRBV4-3 and J usage is TRBJ2-3, with 7 bases that match TRBD2. The germline gives CDR1 LGHNA, CDR2 YSLEER. The J segment lost 4 bases and the V segment lost 1 base, leaving 17 bases of the junction unmatched. The CDR3 has 19 residues. The CDR3 sequence is CASSQVPGGGEGTPDTQYF. The DNA of the CDR3 is TGCGCCAGCAGCCAAGTTCCGGGGGGTGGCGAGGGAACACCAGATACGCAGTATTTT.

The chain joins TRBV18 to TRBJ1-1; D unresolved. Germline V gene sequence: CDR1 KGHSH, CDR2 LQKENI. V was pared by 0 bases and J by 1 base, with 6 bases between. The CDR3 contains 14 residues. The DNA of the CDR3 is TGTGCCAGCTCACCACCTAGGACGAACACTGAAGCTTTCTTT. Protein: CASSPPRTNTEAFF.

This clone has just one count. This chain connects TRBV28 to TRBJ1-4; D is unclear. Germline V gene sequence: CDR1 MDHEN, CDR2 SYDVKM. CDR3 length: 14 amino acids. V lost 2 bases, J lost 7 bases, and 11 bases lay in between. The CDR3 loop is CASSLVQGGEKLFF. DNA for the CDR3: TGTGCCAGCAGTTTAGTGCAAGGAGGTGAAAAACTGTTTTTT.

By sample fraction, this clone is medium-sized. The chain combines TRBV2 with TRBJ1-4; TRBD1 matches 7 bases. Germline loops: CDR1 SNHLY, CDR2 FYNNEI. The CDR3 spans 14 residues. The ends lost 3 bases at V and 7 bases at J; junction bases unmatched: 5. CDR3 bases: TGTGCCAGCAGTGATACGGCAGGGGGTGAAAAACTGTTTTTT. This translates into CASSDTAGGEKLFF.

This chain links TRBV19 with TRBJ2-2; TRBD2 aligns across 9 bases. The CDR3 length is 14 residues. The V and J ends lost 8 bases and 5 bases, in that order; junction bases with no gene match: 6. CDR1 LNHDA and CDR2 SQIVND come from the germline V gene (reference sequence). Here the CDR3 reads CASGGLARTGELFF. The CDR3 DNA follows: TGTGCCAGTGGCGGACTAGCGCGAACCGGGGAGCTGTTTTTT.

The genes are TRBV7-2 and TRBJ1-4; weak D call: TRBD1 (5 bases). The CDR3 runs 13 residues. From germline, CDR1 is SGHTA and CDR2 FQGNSA. Trimming shortened V by 5 bases and J by 7 bases, and 11 bases separated the two germline ends. CDR3 amino acids: CASSPGRGEKLFF. The CDR3 DNA is TGTGCCAGCAGCCCGGGGCGAGGTGAAAAACTGTTTTTT.

This clone was detected only a few times. V usage is TRBV6-1 and J usage is TRBJ2-7; D may match TRBD1 or TRBD2 (5 bases each). The CDR3 has 14 residues. The ends were cut back, 6 bases at V and 2 bases at J, with 14 bases in the middle. The germline V gene has CDR1 MNHNS and CDR2 SASEGT. Here the CDR3 reads CASRQYRGPYEQYF. The CDR3 DNA is TGTGCCAGCAGGCAGTACCGGGGCCCCTACGAGCAGTACTTC.

In this sample, this clone is medium-sized. J is TRBJ2-3 and V is TRBV18; 8 positions match TRBD1. Germline V gene data show CDR1 as KGHSH and CDR2 as LQKENI. The trim removed 4 bases at V and 0 bases at J, leaving 3 bases unmatched. The CDR3 loop spans 15 amino acids. The CDR3 region has the DNA TGTGCCAGCTCACTGAACAGGGGGAGCACAGATACGCAGTATTTT. This gives the protein CASSLNRGSTDTQYF. Based on the CDR3 plus reference TRBV18 and TRBJ2-3, the full variable domain is NAGVMQNPRHLVRRRGQEARLRCSPMKGHSHVYWYRQLPEEGLKFMVYLQKENIIDESGMPKERFSAEFPKEGPSILRIQQVVRGDSAAYFCASSLNRGSTDTQYFGPGTRLTVL.

This clone has a handful of counts. The V and J genes are TRBV7-2 and TRBJ2-7; D unclear. Trimming cost V 4 bases and J 0 bases, with 10 bases left between them. This CDR3 contains 14 residues. The germline V gene encodes CDR1 SGHTA and CDR2 FQGNSA. This CDR3 is CASSSNRASYEQYF. For the CDR3, the DNA is TGTGCCAGCAGCTCGAACCGGGCCTCCTACGAGCAGTACTTC.

The V gene is TRBV5-1, the J gene TRBJ2-5; 7 bases line up with TRBD2. The V segment lost 4 bases and the J segment 3 bases; nucleotides outside the gene matches: 12. The CDR3 is 16 amino acids. Germline assignment: CDR1 SGHRS and CDR2 YFSETQ. CDR3 in DNA: TGCGCCAGCAGCCCCCCTGGGCATGCGGGGGAAGAGACCCAGTACTTC. It encodes CASSPPGHAGEETQYF.

This sequence joins TRBV18 and TRBJ2-7, with D possibly being TRBD2 (6 bases). V lost 3 bases to trimming and J lost 7 bases, with 19 bases between them. Germline CDR1 KGHSH, CDR2 LQKENI. The CDR3 sequence is 15 residues long. The CDR3, as DNA: TGTGCCAGCTCACCTATTGCCGGGACCGCGGGGGAGCAGTACTTC. As protein: CASSPIAGTAGEQYF.

The rearrangement links TRBV4-2 to TRBJ2-1, with 11 bases identical to TRBD2. With V trimmed by 6 bases and J by 6 bases, 7 bases remained unmatched. The germline V gene encodes CDR1 LGHNA and CDR2 YNFKEQ. The CDR3 spans 15 residues. CDR3 DNA: TGTGCCAGCAGTACTCGGACTAGCGGGCTCAATGAGCAGTTCTTC. Residues: CASSTRTSGLNEQFF.

By sample share, this clone is medium-sized. This chain joins TRBV9 and TRBJ2-7; D is uncertain. The CDR3 runs to 14 residues. With 0 bases removed from V and 0 bases from J, the gap between germline ends came to 7 bases. The germline gives CDR1 SGDLS, CDR2 YYNGEE. CDR3 in DNA: TGTGCCAGCAGCGTAGGCGGCTCCTCCTACGAGCAGTACTTC. Its translation: CASSVGGSSYEQYF.

This sequence joins TRBV18 and TRBJ2-2, with TRBD1 as a possible D gene (6 bases). CDR1 is KGHSH and CDR2 is LQKENI in the germline V gene. Trimming removed 4 bases at V and 1 base at J, with 13 bases between. CDR3 length equals 16 residues. CDR3 region: CASSLGQLKNTGELFF. The CDR3 DNA follows: TGTGCCAGCTCACTCGGACAGCTCAAGAACACCGGGGAGCTGTTTTTT.

The chain couples TRBV7-6 to TRBJ2-5; perhaps TRBD2 as D (5 bases). The V end lost 5 bases, the J end lost 5 bases, and 15 bases lay between the germline ends. Looked up from germline, CDR1 is SGHVS and CDR2 is FNYEAQ. The CDR3 totals 14 residues. The CDR3 bases are TGTGCCAGCAGCGTCCCGGCGGGTACGGAGACCCAGTACTTC. It is translated as CASSVPAGTETQYF.

The CDR3 nucleotides read TGTGCCAGCAGTCGACAAGAGACCCAGTACTTC. Translation: CASSRQETQYF. J is TRBJ2-5 and V is TRBV6-1; no definite D call. The V end lost 5 bases, the J end lost 2 bases, and 3 bases lay between the germline ends. Germline V gene lookup returns CDR1 MNHNS and CDR2 SASEGT. The CDR3 length is 11 residues.

The chain employs TRBV13 and TRBJ2-1; TRBD2 matches 8 bases. J gave up 9 bases and V 6 bases, and 10 bases lay outside the gene matches. The CDR3 runs 14 residues. Germline loops: CDR1 PRHDT, CDR2 FYEKMQ (reference sequence). The CDR3 here is CASSVYSGIGEQFF. The CDR3 DNA follows: TGTGCCAGCAGTGTGTATAGCGGGATCGGTGAGCAGTTCTTC.

This clone has only a few counts. The rearrangement joins TRBV9 to TRBJ2-5; possibly TRBD2 for D (5 bases). V was pared by 0 bases and J by 2 bases, with 5 bases between. CDR3 length: 13 residues. Germline V gene sequence: CDR1 SGDLS, CDR2 YYNGEE. CDR3: CASSVGLQETQYF. The CDR3 nucleotides read TGTGCCAGCAGCGTAGGACTACAAGAGACCCAGTACTTC.

This chain uses TRBV4-1 with TRBJ2-7; either TRBD1 or TRBD2 may supply D (5 bases each). CDR3 length equals 18 residues. Deletions cut 5 bases from V and 0 bases from J, with 23 bases between. Germline V lookup: CDR1 MGHRA, CDR2 YSYEKL. CDR3 bases: TGCGCCAGCAGCTTCGGGACGGGCTGGGGTCTAAGCTCCTACGAGCAGTACTTC. It codes for CASSFGTGWGLSSYEQYF.

The rearrangement uses TRBV6-5 and TRBJ1-3, with no clear D. Looked up from germline, CDR1 is MNHEY and CDR2 is SVGAGI. The germline V and J ends were trimmed by 0 bases and 0 bases, with 9 bases remaining between them. The CDR3 has 16 amino acids. The CDR3 bases are TGTGCCAGCAGTTACTCAGGAGGTAGCTCTGGAAACACCATATATTTT. Translated: CASSYSGGSSGNTIYF.